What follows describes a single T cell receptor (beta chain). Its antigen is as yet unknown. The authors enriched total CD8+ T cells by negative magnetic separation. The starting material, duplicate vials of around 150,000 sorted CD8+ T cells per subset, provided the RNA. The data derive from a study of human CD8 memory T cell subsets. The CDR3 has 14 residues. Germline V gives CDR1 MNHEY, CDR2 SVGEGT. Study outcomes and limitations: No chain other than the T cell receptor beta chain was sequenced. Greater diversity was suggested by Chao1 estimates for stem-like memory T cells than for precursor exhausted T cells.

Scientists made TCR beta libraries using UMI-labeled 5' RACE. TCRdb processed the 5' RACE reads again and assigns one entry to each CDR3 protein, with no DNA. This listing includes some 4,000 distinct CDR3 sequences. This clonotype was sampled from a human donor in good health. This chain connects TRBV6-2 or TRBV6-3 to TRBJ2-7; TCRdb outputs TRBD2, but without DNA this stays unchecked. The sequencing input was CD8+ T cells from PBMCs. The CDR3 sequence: CASSPGLVPYEQYF.